Included here is one T cell receptor (beta chain) sequence, with context. The antigen is not known. The data were taken from a study of T cell responses to AZD1222 COVID-19 vaccine. Findings and caveats of the study: Among the donors, most were white British and more were female, and clonal diversity was possibly underestimated.

Looked up from germline, CDR1 is LNHDA and CDR2 is SQIVND (reference sequence). Losses at the gene ends were 6 bases for V and 3 bases for J; bases not matched to a gene: 11. This CDR3 has 19 amino acids. Sequencing was performed with immunoSEQ multiplex PCR; in TCRdb, only in-frame clones are kept and a portion is missing. The sample carries about 120,000 clones, around 90% recorded once. The chain carries TRBV19 and TRBJ2-1; TRBD2 agrees at 16 bases. Sequencing used peripheral blood, obtained 28 days after the second AZD1222 dose. The receptor comes from an adult who received the AZD1222 COVID-19 vaccine. This chain's CDR3 is CASRGGGLAGGPVYNEQFF. DNA for the CDR3: TGTGCCAGTAGGGGAGGGGGACTAGCGGGAGGGCCCGTCTACAATGAGCAGTTCTTC.